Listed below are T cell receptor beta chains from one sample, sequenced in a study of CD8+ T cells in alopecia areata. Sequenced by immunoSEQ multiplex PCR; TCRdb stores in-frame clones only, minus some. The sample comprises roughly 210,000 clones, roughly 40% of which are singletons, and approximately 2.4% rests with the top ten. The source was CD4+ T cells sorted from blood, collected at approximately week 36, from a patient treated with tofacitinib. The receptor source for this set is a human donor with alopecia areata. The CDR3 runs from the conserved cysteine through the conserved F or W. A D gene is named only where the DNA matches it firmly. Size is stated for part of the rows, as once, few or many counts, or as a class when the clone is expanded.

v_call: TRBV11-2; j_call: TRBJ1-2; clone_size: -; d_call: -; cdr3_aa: CASSPAFPRDKGYTF; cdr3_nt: TGTGCCAGCAGCCCGGCCTTTCCCAGGGACAAGGGCTACACCTTC
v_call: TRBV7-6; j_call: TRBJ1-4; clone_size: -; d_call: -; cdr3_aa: CASSKTGVEKLFF; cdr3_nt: TGTGCCAGCAGCAAGACAGGTGTTGAAAAACTGTTTTTT
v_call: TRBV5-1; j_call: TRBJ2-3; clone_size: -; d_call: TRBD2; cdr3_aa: CASRPGGPTDTQYF; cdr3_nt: TGCGCCAGCAGACCGGGAGGGCCAACAGATACGCAGTATTTT
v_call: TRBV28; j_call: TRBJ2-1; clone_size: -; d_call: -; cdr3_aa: CASRELVAEQFF; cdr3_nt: TGTGCCAGCAGAGAACTAGTAGCTGAGCAGTTCTTC
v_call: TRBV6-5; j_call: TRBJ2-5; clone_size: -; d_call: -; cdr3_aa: CASKNSASAQYF; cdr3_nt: TGTGCCAGCAAAAACTCGGCGTCGGCCCAGTACTTC
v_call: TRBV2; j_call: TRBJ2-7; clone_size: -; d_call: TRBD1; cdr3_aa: CASSEEGTGFYEQYF; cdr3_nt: TGTGCCAGCAGTGAAGAAGGGACAGGCTTCTACGAGCAGTACTTC
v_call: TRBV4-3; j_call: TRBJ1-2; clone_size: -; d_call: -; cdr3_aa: CASSQGLPRQDNGYTF; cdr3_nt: TGCGCCAGCAGCCAAGGTTTGCCACGACAGGACAATGGCTACACCTTC
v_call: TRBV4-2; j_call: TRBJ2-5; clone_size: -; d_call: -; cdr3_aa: CASSQDLNFQETQYF; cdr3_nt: TGTGCCAGCAGCCAAGATCTTAACTTCCAAGAGACCCAGTACTTC
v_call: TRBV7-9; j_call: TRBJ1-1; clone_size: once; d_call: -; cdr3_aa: CASSSGQNTEAFF; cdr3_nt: TGTGCCAGCAGCTCGGGACAGAACACTGAAGCTTTCTTT
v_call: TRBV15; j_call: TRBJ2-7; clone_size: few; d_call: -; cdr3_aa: CATSRDIYEQYF; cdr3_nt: TGTGCCACCAGCAGAGATATATACGAGCAGTACTTC
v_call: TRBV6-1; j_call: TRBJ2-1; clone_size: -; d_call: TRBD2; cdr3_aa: CASSALAASYNEQFF; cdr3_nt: TGTGCCAGCAGTGCTCTAGCGGCATCCTACAATGAGCAGTTCTTC
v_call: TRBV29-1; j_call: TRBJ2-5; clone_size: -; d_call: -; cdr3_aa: CSVGTGQETQYF; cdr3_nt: TGCAGCGTGGGAACGGGTCAAGAGACCCAGTACTTC
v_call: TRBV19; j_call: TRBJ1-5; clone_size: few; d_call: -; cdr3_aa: CASNSQPQHF; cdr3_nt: TGTGCCAGTAATTCTCAGCCCCAGCATTTT
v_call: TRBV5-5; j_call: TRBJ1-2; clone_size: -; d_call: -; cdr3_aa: CASSQVRGDYGYTF; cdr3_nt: TGTGCCAGCAGCCAAGTGAGGGGGGACTATGGCTACACCTTC
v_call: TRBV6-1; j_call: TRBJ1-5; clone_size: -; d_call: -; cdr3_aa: CASSEGFGNQPQHF; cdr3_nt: TGTGCCAGCAGTGAAGGTTTCGGCAATCAGCCCCAGCATTTT
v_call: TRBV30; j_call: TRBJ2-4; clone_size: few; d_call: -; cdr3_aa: CAWSVRVADIQYF; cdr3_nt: TGTGCCTGGAGTGTAAGGGTTGCTGACATTCAGTACTTC
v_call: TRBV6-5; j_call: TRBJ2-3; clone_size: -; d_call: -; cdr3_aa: CASRDRVGQYF; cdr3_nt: TGTGCCAGCAGGGATAGAGTGGGGCAGTATTTT
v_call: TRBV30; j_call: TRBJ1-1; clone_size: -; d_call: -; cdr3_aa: CAWTQSSGAFF; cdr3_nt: TGTGCCTGGACTCAGAGCTCGGGAGCTTTCTTT
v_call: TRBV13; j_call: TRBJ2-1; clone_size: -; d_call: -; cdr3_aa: CASSSPGGGALSGDNEQFF; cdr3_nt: TGTGCCAGCAGCTCCCCGGGAGGGGGCGCCCTGAGCGGAGACAATGAGCAGTTCTTC
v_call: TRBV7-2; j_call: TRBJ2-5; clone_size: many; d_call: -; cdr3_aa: CASSPGGTQYF; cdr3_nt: TGTGCCAGCAGCCCCGGAGGGACCCAGTACTTC
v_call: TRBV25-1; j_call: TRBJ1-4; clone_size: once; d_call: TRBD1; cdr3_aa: CASGIWDSGEKLFF; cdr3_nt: TGTGCCAGCGGGATATGGGACAGTGGTGAAAAACTGTTTTTT
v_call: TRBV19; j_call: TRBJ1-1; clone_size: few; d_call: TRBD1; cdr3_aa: CASTYRGFEAFF; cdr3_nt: TGTGCCAGTACCTACAGGGGGTTCGAAGCTTTCTTT
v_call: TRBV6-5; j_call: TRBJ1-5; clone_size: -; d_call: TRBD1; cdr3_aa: CASSPGTGGNQPQHF; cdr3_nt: TGTGCCAGCAGTCCCGGGACAGGAGGCAATCAGCCCCAGCATTTT
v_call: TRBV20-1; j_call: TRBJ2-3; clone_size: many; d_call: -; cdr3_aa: CSARPDTQYF; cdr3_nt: TGCAGTGCCCGGCCGGATACGCAGTATTTT
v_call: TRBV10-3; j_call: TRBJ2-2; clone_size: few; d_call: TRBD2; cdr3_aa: CAISSRLANANTGELFF; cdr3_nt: TGTGCCATCAGTTCGAGACTAGCGAACGCGAACACCGGGGAGCTGTTTTTT
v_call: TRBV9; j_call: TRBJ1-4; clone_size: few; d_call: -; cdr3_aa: CASSVGPRGEKLFF; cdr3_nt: TGTGCCAGCAGCGTAGGCCCCCGGGGAGAAAAACTGTTTTTT
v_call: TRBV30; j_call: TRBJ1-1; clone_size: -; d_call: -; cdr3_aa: CAWFGLQGGTEAFF; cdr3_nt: TGTGCCTGGTTCGGATTACAGGGAGGCACTGAAGCTTTCTTT
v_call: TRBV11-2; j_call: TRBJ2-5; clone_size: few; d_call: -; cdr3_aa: CASSLGETQYF; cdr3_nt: TGTGCCAGCAGCTTGGGGGAGACCCAGTACTTC
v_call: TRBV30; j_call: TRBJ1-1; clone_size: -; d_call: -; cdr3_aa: CAWSVSGAGSEAFF; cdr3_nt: TGTGCCTGGAGTGTTTCGGGGGCTGGGTCTGAAGCTTTCTTT
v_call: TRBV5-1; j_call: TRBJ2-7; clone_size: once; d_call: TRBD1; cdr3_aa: CASSIDRVEQYF; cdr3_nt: TGCGCCAGCAGCATCGACAGGGTGGAGCAGTACTTC
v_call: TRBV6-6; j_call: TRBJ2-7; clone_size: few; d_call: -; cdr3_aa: CASSFRENEQYF; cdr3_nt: TGTGCCAGCAGTTTCAGGGAGAACGAGCAGTACTTC
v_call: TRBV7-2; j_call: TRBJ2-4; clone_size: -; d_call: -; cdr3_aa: CASSLRPLGRQYF; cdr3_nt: TGTGCCAGCAGCTTAAGGCCCCTTGGACGTCAGTACTTC
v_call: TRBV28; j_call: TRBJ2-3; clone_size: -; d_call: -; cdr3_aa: CASKFSTDTQYF; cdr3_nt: TGTGCCAGCAAGTTTTCCACAGATACGCAGTATTTT
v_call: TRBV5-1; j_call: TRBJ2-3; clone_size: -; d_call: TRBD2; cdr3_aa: CASSGTSGRGTDTQYF; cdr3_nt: TGCGCCAGCAGCGGAACTAGCGGGAGAGGGACAGATACGCAGTATTTT
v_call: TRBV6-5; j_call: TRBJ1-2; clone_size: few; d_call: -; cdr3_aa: CASSYRARGNGYTF; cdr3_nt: TGTGCCAGCAGTTACAGGGCTAGGGGCAATGGCTACACCTTC
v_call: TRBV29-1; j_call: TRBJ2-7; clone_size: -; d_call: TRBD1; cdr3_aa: CSVTRGQVEQYF; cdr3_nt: TGCAGCGTTACCAGGGGGCAAGTCGAGCAGTACTTC
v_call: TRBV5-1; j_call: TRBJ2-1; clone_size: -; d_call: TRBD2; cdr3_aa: CASSSLAGVDNEQFF; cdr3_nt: TGCGCCAGCAGCTCCTTAGCGGGAGTGGACAATGAGCAGTTCTTC
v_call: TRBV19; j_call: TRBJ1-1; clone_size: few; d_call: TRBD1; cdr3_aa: CATADRVLGTEAFF; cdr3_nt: TGTGCCACAGCGGACAGGGTGTTGGGCACTGAAGCTTTCTTT
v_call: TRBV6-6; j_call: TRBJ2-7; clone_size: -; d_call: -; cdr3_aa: CASRPQVYSYEQYF; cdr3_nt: TGTGCCAGCCGACCACAGGTTTATTCTTACGAGCAGTACTTC
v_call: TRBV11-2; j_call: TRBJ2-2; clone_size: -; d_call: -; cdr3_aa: CASSFVLSGELFF; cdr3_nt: TGTGCCAGCAGCTTCGTCCTCTCGGGGGAGCTGTTTTTT
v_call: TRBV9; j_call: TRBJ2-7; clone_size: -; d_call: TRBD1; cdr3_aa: CASSVVPTGSSYEQYF; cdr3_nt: TGTGCCAGCAGCGTAGTCCCGACAGGGAGCTCCTACGAGCAGTACTTC
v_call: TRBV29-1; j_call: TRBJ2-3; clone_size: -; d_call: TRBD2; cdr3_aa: CSPGGTSARGGDTQYF; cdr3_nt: TGCAGCCCTGGGGGGACTAGCGCCAGGGGGGGAGATACGCAGTATTTT
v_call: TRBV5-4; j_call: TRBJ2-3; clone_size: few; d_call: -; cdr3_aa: CASSRGISSTDTQYF; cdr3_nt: TGTGCCAGCAGCCGTGGGATTTCTAGCACAGATACGCAGTATTTT
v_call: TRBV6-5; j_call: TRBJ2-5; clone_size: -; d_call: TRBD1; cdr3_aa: CASKAGGRETQYF; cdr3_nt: TGTGCCAGCAAAGCAGGGGGACGAGAGACCCAGTACTTC
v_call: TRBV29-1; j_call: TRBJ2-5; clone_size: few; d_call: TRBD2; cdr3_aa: CSVGLASGRAQYF; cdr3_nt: TGCAGCGTTGGCTTGGCTAGCGGTCGGGCCCAGTACTTC
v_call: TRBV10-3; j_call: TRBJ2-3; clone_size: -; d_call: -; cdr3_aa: CAISEGGAAGADTQYF; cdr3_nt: TGTGCCATCAGTGAGGGGGGGGCAGCAGGGGCAGATACGCAGTATTTT
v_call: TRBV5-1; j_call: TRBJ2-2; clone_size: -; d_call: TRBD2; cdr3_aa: CASSRGGANTGELFF; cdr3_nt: TGCGCCAGCAGCCGCGGGGGGGCGAACACCGGGGAGCTGTTTTTT
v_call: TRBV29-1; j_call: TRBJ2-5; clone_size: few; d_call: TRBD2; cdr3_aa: CSVEDQRVGGRALRETQYF; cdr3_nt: TGCAGCGTTGAAGATCAAAGAGTAGGCGGGAGGGCCTTGCGAGAGACCCAGTACTTC
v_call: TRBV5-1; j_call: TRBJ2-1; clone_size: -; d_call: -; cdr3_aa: CASSLELVEQFF; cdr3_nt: TGCGCCAGCAGTTTGGAGTTAGTTGAGCAGTTCTTC